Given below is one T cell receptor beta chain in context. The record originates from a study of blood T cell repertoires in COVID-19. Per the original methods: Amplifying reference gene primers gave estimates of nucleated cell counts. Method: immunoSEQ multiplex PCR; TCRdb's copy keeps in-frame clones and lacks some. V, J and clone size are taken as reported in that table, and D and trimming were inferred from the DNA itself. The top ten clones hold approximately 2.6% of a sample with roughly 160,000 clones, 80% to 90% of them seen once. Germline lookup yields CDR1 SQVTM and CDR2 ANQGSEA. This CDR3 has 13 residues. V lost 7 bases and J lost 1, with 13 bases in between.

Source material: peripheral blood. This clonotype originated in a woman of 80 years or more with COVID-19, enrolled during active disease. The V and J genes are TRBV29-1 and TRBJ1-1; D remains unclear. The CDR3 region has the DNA TGCAGCGCCTCAGGACGGGGGAACACTGAAGCTTTCTTT. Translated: CSASGRGNTEAFF.